Reported below is one T cell receptor (beta chain). Antigen: not known. This record comes from a study of PD-1 blockade in classical Hodgkin lymphoma. Study at large: With a 2-week interval, patients received intravenous nivolumab at 3 mg/kg. Overall study findings and caveats: The study found that TCR diversity rose significantly by C4D1 in CD4+ but not CD8+ cells. Whoever responded completely had baseline diversity much like that seen in newly diagnosed patients. The study reported lower baseline TCR diversity in newly diagnosed patients than in healthy donors.

Data came from immunoSEQ multiplex PCR; TCRdb stores just in-frame clones and leaves some out. The data contain about 12,000 clones, around 82% of them singletons. CDR1 is SGHDN and CDR2 is FVKESK in the germline V gene. The CDR3 covers 18 residues. J gave up 5 bases and V 0 bases, and 7 bases lay outside the gene matches. Every patient was affected by relapse after autologous stem cell transplantation, while exposure to brentuximab vedotin was not uniform. The study isolated CD8+ T cells from thawed PBMCs by magnetic negative selection. The TCR originated in a human donor with classical Hodgkin lymphoma. The gene calls are TRBV14 and TRBJ2-3, with TRBD2 matching 14 bases. Sequenced here: CD8+ T cells from blood, sampled at baseline. The CDR3: CASSQDWWGLAGVDTQYF. CDR3 coding DNA: TGTGCCAGCAGCCAAGATTGGTGGGGACTAGCGGGAGTAGATACGCAGTATTTT.